The 10 T cell receptor beta chains below come from one sample, sequenced in a study of T-cell memory formation after mild COVID-19. TCRdb processed the 5' RACE reads anew with MiXCR; each CDR3 protein has one entry. The table shows 190,000 or so distinct CDR3 sequences, with 20% to 25% occurring only once. Sequences were obtained from PBMCs or a T cell subset sorted from them (not recorded which). These TCRs come from an adult woman who had mild COVID-19 (a few samples of this study predate the infection). Cell type and time point are not known.

This clonotype was seen only a few times. This chain connects TRBV19 to TRBJ2-3; TRBD2 agrees at 11 bases. Germline V gene sequence: CDR1 LNHDA, CDR2 SQIVND (reference sequence). This CDR3 comprises 16 residues. The trim removed 4 bases at V and 5 bases at J, leaving 8 bases unmatched. CDR3 bases: TGTGCCAGTAGTAAACTAGCGGGGGCCCGGGAAGATACGCAGTATTTT. Its protein product is CASSKLAGAREDTQYF. The variable domain in full, completed from reference TRBV19 and TRBJ2-3, reads DGGITQSPKYLFRKEGQNVTLSCEQNLNHDAMYWYRQDPGQGLRLIYYSQIVNDFQKGDIAEGYSVSREKKESFPLTVTSAQKNPTAFYLCASSKLAGAREDTQYFGPGTRLTVL.

This clonotype was counted between two and nine times. The genes are TRBV12-3 or TRBV12-4 and TRBJ2-7; TRBD2 agrees at 7 bases. CDR3 size: 14 residues. J gave up 5 bases and V 3 bases, and 7 bases lay outside the gene matches. This CDR3 is CASSFAGRVHEQYF. The CDR3 DNA follows: TGTGCCAGCAGTTTTGCAGGGAGGGTCCACGAGCAGTACTTC.

This clonotype has a count of ten or more. The chain couples TRBV6-1 to TRBJ2-2; 8 positions agree with TRBD1. The CDR3 has 17 amino acids. CDR1 MNHNS and CDR2 SASEGT come from the germline V gene. With V trimmed by 2 bases and J by 3 bases, 8 bases remained unmatched. The CDR3: CASSEFATGVDTGELFF. Here the CDR3 DNA reads TGTGCCAGCAGTGAATTCGCGACAGGGGTGGACACCGGGGAGCTGTTTTTT.

This clonotype was seen more than once but under ten times. The chain uses TRBV25-1 and TRBJ1-4; 7 bases map to TRBD1. Germline loops: CDR1 MGHDK, CDR2 SYGVNS. CDR3 length: 14 residues. The V segment lost 3 bases and the J segment 8 bases; nucleotides outside the gene matches: 6. CDR3: CASSEGQLGEKLFF. The CDR3 DNA follows: TGTGCCAGCAGTGAGGGACAGTTAGGCGAAAAACTGTTTTTT. The complete variable domain, with remaining parts taken from reference TRBV25-1 and TRBJ1-4, reads EADIYQTPRYLVIGTGKKITLECSQTMGHDKMYWYQQDPGMELHLIHYSYGVNSTEKGDLSSESTVSRIRTEHFPLTLESARPSHTSQYLCASSEGQLGEKLFFGSGTQLSVL.

CDR3 protein: CASSLEERRRAFF. DNA of the CDR3: TGTGCCAGCAGCTTAGAGGAGAGAAGGAGAGCTTTCTTT. The gene calls are TRBV7-9 and TRBJ1-1, with D uncertain. With 1 base removed from V and 10 bases from J, the gap between germline ends came to 13 bases. Looked up from germline, CDR1 is SEHNR and CDR2 is FQNEAQ (reference sequence). CDR3 length: 13 residues.

This clonotype was picked up a small number of times. The chain carries TRBV24-1 and TRBJ1-1, with 7 bases aligning to TRBD1. The CDR3 consists of 13 residues. Per the germline V gene, CDR1 is KGHDR and CDR2 is SFDVKD. Trimming at V came to 6 bases and at J to 3 bases, leaving 3 bases not matched to a gene. For the CDR3, the DNA is TGTGCCACCAGTACAGGGGAGTACACTGAAGCTTTCTTT. This translates into CATSTGEYTEAFF.

This clonotype has just a few counts. The chain joins TRBV5-6 to TRBJ2-7, with D possibly being TRBD1 (6 bases). V lost 0 bases and J 0 bases, leaving 7 bases between the germline ends. The CDR3 covers 14 residues. Germline CDR1 reads SGHDT; CDR2 reads YYEEEE. The CDR3 DNA follows: TGTGCCAGCAGCTTGGGGGGGCCCTCCTACGAGCAGTACTTC. It yields the protein CASSLGGPSYEQYF.

The sample holds a few counts of this clonotype. The chain has TRBV5-6 and TRBJ2-3; 8 bases fit TRBD2. The CDR3 has 15 amino acids. Germline assignment: CDR1 SGHDT and CDR2 YYEEEE. Germline trimming cut 0 bases from V and 5 bases from J; bases unmatched to any gene: 5. The DNA for the CDR3 is TGTGCCAGCAGCTTGGAGAGCGGGGGCCGAGATACGCAGTATTTT. Translation gives CASSLESGGRDTQYF.

The rearrangement links TRBV7-9 to TRBJ2-5; tentatively, D is TRBD2 (5 bases). This CDR3 has 12 residues. Trimming shortened V by 1 base and J by 8 bases, and 8 bases separated the two germline ends. Germline CDR1 SEHNR, CDR2 FQNEAQ (reference sequence). CDR3 in DNA: TGTGCCAGCAGCTTAGGGACTCCTACCCAGTACTTC. This gives the protein CASSLGTPTQYF.

The rearrangement uses TRBV29-1 and TRBJ2-7; D may correspond to TRBD1 or TRBD2 (5 bases each). The CDR3 totals 13 residues. V lost 0 bases and J lost 7, with 13 bases in between. Germline-derived CDR1 and CDR2 are SQVTM and ANQGSEA. This CDR3 reads CSVEEGTAVEQYF. DNA for the CDR3: TGCAGCGTTGAAGAAGGGACGGCCGTAGAGCAGTACTTC.